This T cell receptor (beta chain) derives from a study of cytomegalovirus exposure and HLA in healthy donors. Whole-study results and caveats: The authors enumerated roughly 180 TCR beta chains as linked to cytomegalovirus.

The CDR3 runs 17 residues. The J segment lost 4 bases and the V segment lost 3 bases, leaving 8 bases of the junction unmatched. CDR1 and CDR2 (germline): LNHDA, SQIVND (reference sequence). As concerns this clone: Its antigen is not identified.

The PCR used 60 Vbeta and 13 Jbeta primers. Libraries were prepared by immunoSEQ multiplex PCR; TCRdb keeps only in-frame clonotypes and omits some of them. The data show approximately 120,000 clones, with approximately 80% seen just once and approximately 1.2% held by the top ten. Material for sequencing was PBMCs. This sequence originates from a man aged 45-65 years in good health and CMV-seronegative. The V gene is TRBV19, the J gene TRBJ2-1, with 11 positions matching TRBD2. CDR3 residues: CASSITVAGGSYNEQFF. For the CDR3, the DNA is TGTGCCAGTAGTATTACAGTAGCGGGAGGGTCATACAATGAGCAGTTCTTC.